Given below is one T cell receptor beta chain in context. What it binds is unknown. This sample stems from a study of T cell repertoires in cytomegalovirus infection. Findings of the study overall: The study identified carriers of CMV plus the relevant HLA from cumulative public TCR beta family frequency.

TCRdb reprocessed the reads with MiXCR, giving one entry per CDR3 protein. Of about 310,000 distinct CDR3 sequences listed, approximately 10% are singletons. The sequenced sample consisted of PBMCs. This TCR came from a human donor in good health (CMV status not recorded). Some clones in this sample may be carry-over from other donors' samples.

In DNA, the CDR3 is TGTGCCAGCAGCTTTGACAGAGGTGGTGAAGCTTTCTTT. Protein product: CASSFDRGGEAFF. The genes are TRBV6-6 and TRBJ1-1; maybe TRBD1 (5 bases). Germline V gene lookup returns CDR1 MNHNY and CDR2 SVGAGI (reference sequence). The CDR3 has 13 amino acids. The V gene lost 6 bases and the J gene lost 7 bases, with 15 bases spanning the gap.